This T cell receptor (beta chain) came from a study of neurological immune-mediated disorders. Study-wide results and limits: Whereas HTLV-1-associated myelopathy showed the most TCR clonal expansion, multiple sclerosis showed the least, with levels below those of healthy controls. Phylogenetic grouping assigned the repertoires of 18 of 34 multiple sclerosis patients to a single related-CDR3 cluster, representing a possible signature.

This clonotype was counted at least ten times. Its matching antigen is unknown. Each TCR transcript was tagged with a 10-nucleotide random UMI during 5'RACE. TCRdb analysed the 5' RACE reads with MiXCR anew, one entry per CDR3 protein. The sample holds under 35,000 distinct CDR3 sequences, approximately 1.6% seen once. The germline V and J ends were trimmed by 0 bases and 7 bases, with 13 bases remaining between them. The CDR3 length is 14 residues. Germline V lookup: CDR1 SGHRS, CDR2 YFSETQ. The V gene is TRBV5-1, the J gene TRBJ2-5, with TRBD2 as a possible D gene (5 bases). This clonotype was sampled from a woman in her thirties with multiple sclerosis. The sequenced material came from PBMCs. The DNA of the CDR3 is TGCGCCAGCAGCTTGGGCGGGTCCGATGGGACCCAGTACTTC. It translates to CASSLGGSDGTQYF.